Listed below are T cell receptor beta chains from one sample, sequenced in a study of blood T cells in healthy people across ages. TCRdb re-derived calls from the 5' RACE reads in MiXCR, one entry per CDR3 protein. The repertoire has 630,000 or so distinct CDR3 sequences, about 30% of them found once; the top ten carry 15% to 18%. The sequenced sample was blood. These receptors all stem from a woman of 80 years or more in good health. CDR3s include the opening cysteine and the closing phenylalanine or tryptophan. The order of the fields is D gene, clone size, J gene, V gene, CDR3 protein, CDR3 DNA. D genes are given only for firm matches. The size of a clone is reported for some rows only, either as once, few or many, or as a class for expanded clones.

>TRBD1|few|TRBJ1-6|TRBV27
CASSPRAGTGGPINNSPLHF
TGTGCCAGCAGTCCCCGAGCCGGGACAGGGGGCCCTATTAATAATTCACCCCTCCACTTT
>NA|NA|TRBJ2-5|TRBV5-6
CASSLYQGGETQYF
TGTGCCAGCAGCTTATACCAGGGCGGGGAGACCCAGTACTTC
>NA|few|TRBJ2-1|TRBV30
CAWSVADRLLYNEQFF
TGTGCCTGGAGTGTAGCGGACCGACTACTCTACAATGAGCAGTTCTTC
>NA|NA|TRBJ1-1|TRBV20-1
CSARAGDTEAFF
TGCAGTGCTAGGGCAGGGGACACTGAAGCTTTCTTT
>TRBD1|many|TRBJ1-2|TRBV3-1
CASSQDKRGTDSNYGYTF
TGTGCCAGCAGCCAGGATAAACGTGGGACAGACTCTAACTATGGCTACACCTTC
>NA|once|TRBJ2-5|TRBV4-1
CASSQDEAGGLSHRYF
TGCGCCAGCAGCCAAGATGAGGCAGGGGGGCTAAGTCACAGGTACTTC
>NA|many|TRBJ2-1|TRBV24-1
CATSDGPQGNEQFF
TGTGCCACCAGTGATGGACCTCAGGGGAATGAGCAGTTCTTC
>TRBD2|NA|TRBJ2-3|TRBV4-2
CASSQEASGAPSDTQYF
TGTGCCAGCAGCCAAGAGGCTAGCGGGGCGCCGTCAGATACGCAGTATTTT
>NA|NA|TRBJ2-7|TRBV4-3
CASSRDAVSGSYEQYF
TGCGCCAGCAGCCGGGACGCGGTATCCGGCTCCTACGAGCAGTACTTC
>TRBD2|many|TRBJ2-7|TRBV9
CASSFRPSGEQYF
TGTGCCAGCAGCTTCCGTCCTAGCGGCGAGCAGTACTTC